This T cell receptor (beta chain) appears in the sequencing data of a study of CD8 T cells in Susac syndrome. RNA in amounts of about 0.5 to 1 ug was reverse transcribed with random hexamers. One entry per CDR3 protein results from TCRdb running MiXCR on the immunoSEQ multiplex PCR reads. The sample holds fewer than 65,000 distinct CDR3 sequences, 85% to 95% seen once. Germline values: CDR1 LNHDA, CDR2 SQIVND (reference sequence). The V end lost 3 bases, the J end lost 2 bases, and 14 bases lay between the germline ends. This CDR3 comprises 15 residues. The sequence was collected from a human donor in good health. The gene calls are TRBV19 and TRBJ2-7; D is tentatively TRBD1 or TRBD2 (5 bases each). Input material: CD8+ T cells from PBMCs. CDR3 DNA sequence: TGTGCCAGTAGTATTGGGGCGTTCGGGGCCTACGAGCAGTACTTC. Its translation: CASSIGAFGAYEQYF.